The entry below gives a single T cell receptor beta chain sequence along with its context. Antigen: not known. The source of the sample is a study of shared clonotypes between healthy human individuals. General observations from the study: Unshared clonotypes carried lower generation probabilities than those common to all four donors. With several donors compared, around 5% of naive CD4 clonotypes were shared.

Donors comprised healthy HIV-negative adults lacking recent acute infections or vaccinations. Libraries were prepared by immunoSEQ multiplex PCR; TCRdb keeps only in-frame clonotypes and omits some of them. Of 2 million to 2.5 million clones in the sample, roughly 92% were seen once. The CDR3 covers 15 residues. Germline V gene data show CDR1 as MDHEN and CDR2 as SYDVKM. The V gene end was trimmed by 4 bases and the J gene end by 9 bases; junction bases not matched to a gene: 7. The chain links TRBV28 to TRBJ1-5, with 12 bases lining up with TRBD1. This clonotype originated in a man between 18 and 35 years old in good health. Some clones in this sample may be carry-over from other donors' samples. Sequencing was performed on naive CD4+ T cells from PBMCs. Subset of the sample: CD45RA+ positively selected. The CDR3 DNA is TGTGCCAGCAGTTCCGGGACAGGGGGCCACCGGCCCCAGCATTTT. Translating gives CASSSGTGGHRPQHF.